The source of this TCR beta chain is a study of cytomegalovirus exposure and HLA in healthy donors. Broader study findings: TCR beta chains numbering 164 were designated cytomegalovirus-associated. In an earlier analysis, in under 700 donors, most V segments appeared productive either ~87% or ~30% of the time.

V lost 8 bases and J lost 3; bases outside the gene matches: 7. Germline loops: CDR1 SEHNR, CDR2 FQNEAQ (reference sequence). This CDR3 region has 14 residues. Use of 60 Vbeta and 13 Jbeta primers characterized the PCR. Using immunoSEQ multiplex PCR, the repertoire was profiled, and TCRdb retains in-frame clones only, with some absent. The sample consists of some 100,000 clones, 60% to 85% of them appearing once. In regard to this clone: Its cognate antigen is unknown.

The sequence was collected from a woman aged 35 to 49 in good health and CMV-seropositive. The chain uses TRBV7-9 and TRBJ2-7, with TRBD1 matching over 10 bases. Sequencing was carried out using PBMCs. CDR3 sequence (DNA): TGTGCCAGCCTGGGGGGACAGGGGATCTACGAGCAGTACTTC. It is translated as CASLGGQGIYEQYF.